The present TCR beta chain was sequenced within a study of blood T cell repertoires in COVID-19. About the research overall: The origin of the acute and convalescent COVID-19 samples was the United States, Italy and Spain. The cDNA or gDNA used as material had been derived from T cells, B-cell-depleted T cells, or PBMCs.

This clone has just a few counts. Germline CDR1 and CDR2: LNHDA and SQIVND (reference sequence). The CDR3 totals 14 residues. Trimming pared 7 bases from V and 2 bases from J, leaving 15 bases between. Only in-frame clones appear in the TCRdb table, and some are missing; sequencing was by immunoSEQ multiplex PCR. The sample lists about 80,000 clones; 88% were seen once. This sequence joins TRBV19 and TRBJ2-7; D may be TRBD2 (5 bases). This TCR was sampled from a woman of 80 years or more with acute or convalescent COVID-19. Sequenced input: peripheral blood. The CDR3 sequence is CASNRAEPPYEQYF. The CDR3 DNA reads as TGTGCCAGTAACCGAGCGGAGCCTCCCTACGAGCAGTACTTC.